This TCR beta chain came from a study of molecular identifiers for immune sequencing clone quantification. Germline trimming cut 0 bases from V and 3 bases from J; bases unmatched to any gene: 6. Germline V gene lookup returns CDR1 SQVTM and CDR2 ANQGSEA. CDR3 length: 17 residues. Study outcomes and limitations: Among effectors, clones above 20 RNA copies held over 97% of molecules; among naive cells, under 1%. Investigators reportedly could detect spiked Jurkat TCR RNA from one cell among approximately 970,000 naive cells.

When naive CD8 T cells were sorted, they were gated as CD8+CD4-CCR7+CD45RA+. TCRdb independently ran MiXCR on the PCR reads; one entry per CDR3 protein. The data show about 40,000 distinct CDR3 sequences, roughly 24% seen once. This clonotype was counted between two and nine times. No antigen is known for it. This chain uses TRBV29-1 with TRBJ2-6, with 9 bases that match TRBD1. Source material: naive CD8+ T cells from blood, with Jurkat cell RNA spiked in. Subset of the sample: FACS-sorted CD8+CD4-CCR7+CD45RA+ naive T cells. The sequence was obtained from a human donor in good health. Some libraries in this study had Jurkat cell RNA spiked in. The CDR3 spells CSVEDLTGGNGANVLTF. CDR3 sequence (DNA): TGCAGCGTTGAAGATCTGACAGGGGGTAATGGGGCCAACGTCCTGACTTTC.